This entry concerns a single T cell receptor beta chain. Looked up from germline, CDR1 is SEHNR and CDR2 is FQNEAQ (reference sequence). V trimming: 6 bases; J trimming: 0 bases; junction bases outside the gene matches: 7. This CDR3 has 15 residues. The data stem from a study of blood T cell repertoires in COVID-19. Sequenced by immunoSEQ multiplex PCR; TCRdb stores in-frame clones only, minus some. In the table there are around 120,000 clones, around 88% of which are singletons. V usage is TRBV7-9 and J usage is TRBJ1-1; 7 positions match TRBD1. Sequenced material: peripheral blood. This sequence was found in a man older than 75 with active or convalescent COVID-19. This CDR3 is CASSYRGQMNTEAFF. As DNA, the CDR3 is TGTGCCAGCAGTTACAGGGGACAAATGAACACTGAAGCTTTCTTT.